This T cell receptor beta chain is drawn from a study of cytomegalovirus exposure and HLA in healthy donors. The CDR3 spans 17 residues. Germline CDR1 reads SGHDN; CDR2 reads FVKESK. The V gene end was trimmed by 1 base and the J gene end by 3 bases; junction bases not matched to a gene: 10. With respect to this clone: Its cognate antigen is unknown.

Study observations and caveats: The listing of 150 or so TCR beta chains classed them as cytomegalovirus-associated. Among TCR sequences, most were rare, though some public TCRs appeared in many donors. Sequencing likely produced, as an artifact, a cluster of highly shared sequence variants.

Use of 60 Vbeta and 13 Jbeta primers characterized the PCR. TCRdb's table, derived via immunoSEQ multiplex PCR, lists solely in-frame clones and lacks some. This table holds tens of thousands of clones, roughly four fifths found once. The sequence came from a man between 25 and 39 years old in good health and CMV-seronegative. Sequencing input: PBMCs. This chain uses TRBV14 with TRBJ2-5, with 8 bases lining up with TRBD1. In DNA form, the CDR3 reads TGTGCCAGCAGCCAAGCAACCATAGACAGGGGAAAAGAGACCCAGTACTTC. This codes for CASSQATIDRGKETQYF.